The 18 T cell receptor beta chains below come from one sample, sequenced in a study of blood T cells in healthy people across ages. Through a sample-barcoded 5' primer and a J-beta primer mix, a second PCR was run for roughly 7 to 12 cycles. Using its own MiXCR run on the 5' RACE reads, TCRdb lists one record per CDR3 protein. Of about 830,000 distinct CDR3 sequences detected, around two thirds appear once; the ten largest clones hold 28%. Sequences were obtained from blood. These TCRs come from a man in his thirties or forties in good health.

The rearrangement uses TRBV27 and TRBJ2-2; possible D gene TRBD1, 6 bases. The CDR3 length is 14 residues. V lost 5 bases and J lost 6, with 13 bases in between. Germline V gene data show CDR1 as MNHEY and CDR2 as SMNVEV (reference sequence). CDR3 residues: CASSPPTGPGELFF. In DNA, the CDR3 is TGTGCCAGCAGTCCGCCCACAGGGCCCGGGGAGCTGTTTTTT.

The chain employs TRBV7-2 and TRBJ1-5; D is ambiguous. Germline lookup yields CDR1 SGHTA and CDR2 FQGNSA. The CDR3 runs to 12 residues. The ends were cut back, 2 bases at V and 7 bases at J, with 6 bases in the middle. CDR3 in amino acids: CASSLSRQPQHF. CDR3 in DNA: TGTGCCAGCAGCTTATCGCGCCAGCCCCAGCATTTT.

Of note for this clonotype: Compared with germline, one end of the junction differs, possibly owing to a read error. The chain couples TRBV5-6 to TRBJ2-1, with D unclear. Germline CDR1 and CDR2: SGHDT and YYEEEE. This CDR3 spans 13 amino acids. Written as DNA, the CDR3 is TGTGCCAGCAGCTTGGAAGCTTACAAGGAGCAGTTCTTC. Its protein product is CASSLEAYKEQFF.

The chain joins TRBV27 to TRBJ2-7; the D is unclear. The CDR3 extends over 16 amino acids. Per the germline V gene, CDR1 is MNHEY and CDR2 is SMNVEV (reference sequence). V lost 2 bases and J lost 7, with 21 bases in between. The CDR3 is CASSLNVGMYGWEQYF. DNA for the CDR3: TGTGCCAGCAGTTTAAACGTGGGGATGTATGGTTGGGAGCAGTACTTC.

CDR3 nucleotides: TGTGCCAGCAGCCAATTTGGTGGGCCCCAGCATTTT. Protein: CASSQFGGPQHF. The chain uses TRBV3-1 and TRBJ1-5; D is undetermined. Germline-derived CDR1 and CDR2 are LGHDT and YNNKEL (reference sequence). The CDR3 is made up of 12 amino acids. V was cut by 2 bases and J by 9 bases, with 8 bases left in between.

CDR3 nucleotides: TGTGCCAGCAGCTATTCATTCCCAGGCTCCTACGAGCAGTACTTC. As protein: CASSYSFPGSYEQYF. The chain couples TRBV7-2 to TRBJ2-7; D unclear. Deletions cut 4 bases from V and 0 bases from J, with 13 bases between. CDR3 length: 15 residues. Per germline, CDR1 SGHTA and CDR2 FQGNSA.

On this clonotype: The germline gene is not matched at one end of the junction; a read error may be the cause. The chain links TRBV7-2 to TRBJ2-1; D remains ambiguous. From germline, CDR1 is SGHTA and CDR2 FQGNSA. The CDR3 runs to 14 residues. DNA of the CDR3: TGTGCCAGCAGCTCCAGGACGGCCAGCAATGGGCAGTTCTTC. This gives the protein CASSSRTASNGQFF.

The table lists this clonotype with a few counts. V and J are TRBV20-1 and TRBJ2-1, with D uncertain. V gave up 0 bases and J gave up 3 bases, with 9 bases separating them. CDR3 length: 14 amino acids. CDR1 and CDR2 from the germline V gene are DFQATT and SNEGSKA (reference sequence). CDR3 sequence (DNA): TGCAGTGCTAGAGAGCCCGGATACTACAATGAGCAGTTCTTC. It encodes CSAREPGYYNEQFF.

This clonotype turned up a few times. This chain joins TRBV15 and TRBJ2-5, with a tentative D call TRBD2 (6 bases). The DNA end favors TRBJ2-7, so the J call may be wrong. The length of the CDR3 is 13 residues. Looked up from germline, CDR1 is LNHNV and CDR2 is YYDKDF (reference sequence). The CDR3 reads CATSGTPHYEQYF. CDR3 sequence (DNA): TGTGCCACCAGCGGGACTCCTCACTACGAGCAGTACTTC.

There are a few counts of this clonotype. The chain employs TRBV20-1 and TRBJ1-2; D is unresolved. Trimming took off 7 bases at V and 2 bases at J, with 20 bases between the two ends. The CDR3 is made up of 15 amino acids. Germline V CDR1 and CDR2: DFQATT, SNEGSKA (reference sequence). CDR3 residues: CSVPLPSARNYGYTF. The CDR3 DNA sequence: TGCAGTGTCCCACTACCTAGTGCCCGGAACTATGGCTACACCTTC.

The V call is TRBV5-8, the J call TRBJ1-2; no firm D call. V was cut by 0 bases and J by 7 bases, with 10 bases left in between. This CDR3 has 13 amino acids. Germline CDR1 reads SGHTS; CDR2 reads YDEGEE. CDR3 amino acids: CASSLVGLLGYTF. CDR3 DNA: TGTGCCAGCAGCTTGGTGGGCCTACTTGGCTACACCTTC.

This chain joins TRBV6-2 or TRBV6-3 and TRBJ2-1; TRBD1 agrees at 7 bases. V gave up 8 bases and J gave up 4 bases; unmatched junction bases: 8. The CDR3 runs to 14 residues. The V gene's germline CDR1 is MNHEY and CDR2 SVGEGT. The CDR3 DNA reads as TGTGCCAGCGGTCGGAGGACAGGATACAATGAGCAGTTCTTC. It specifies CASGRRTGYNEQFF.

This rearrangement joins TRBV6-2 or TRBV6-3 to TRBJ2-5; unclear D gene. This CDR3 comprises 12 residues. V was shortened by 2 bases and J by 11 bases, with 12 bases between the two germline ends. Germline V gene data show CDR1 as MNHEY and CDR2 as SVGEGT. This CDR3 reads CASSYALNEQYF. CDR3 DNA: TGTGCCAGCAGTTACGCTCTCAATGAGCAGTACTTC.

The V gene is TRBV28, the J gene TRBJ2-5, with D maybe TRBD2 (5 bases). The V end was cut by 10 bases, the J end by 1 base, with 10 bases between. This CDR3 comprises 12 residues. Looked up from germline, CDR1 is MDHEN and CDR2 is SYDVKM. In DNA form, the CDR3 reads TGTGCCACCTGTACTAGCCAAGAGACCCAGTACTTC. It is translated as CATCTSQETQYF.

The chain employs TRBV12-3 or TRBV12-4 and TRBJ1-6; D remains ambiguous. The CDR3 is made up of 13 amino acids. V gave up 8 bases and J gave up 6 bases, with 11 bases separating them. For the CDR3, the DNA is TGTGCCAGCCGTAGGACGACTAATTCACCCCTCCACTTT. Protein product: CASRRTTNSPLHF.

This clonotype was detected only a few times. The chain uses TRBV11-2 and TRBJ2-1, with D perhaps matching TRBD1 (5 bases). V lost 1 base to trimming and J lost 6 bases, with 13 bases between them. Looked up from germline, CDR1 is SGHAT and CDR2 is FQNNGV. The CDR3 has 15 amino acids. CDR3 coding DNA: TGTGCCAGCAGCTTAGGGGGCTCAGCCCTCAATGAGCAGTTCTTC. This encodes CASSLGGSALNEQFF.

Concerning this clonotype itself: At one end, the junction sequence differs from germline, possibly due to a read error. V is TRBV6-2 or TRBV6-3 and J is TRBJ1-4, with D maybe TRBD1 (6 bases). The CDR3 extends over 17 amino acids. CDR1 and CDR2 (germline): MNHEY, SVGEGT. The CDR3 is CASSYSTARGEYEKLFF. CDR3 DNA: TGCGCCAGCAGTTACTCGACGGCCAGGGGCGAGTATGAAAAACTGTTTTTT.

The V gene is TRBV10-3, the J gene TRBJ2-2; 7 bases agree with TRBD1. V gave up 4 bases and J gave up 7 bases; unmatched junction bases: 9. CDR3 length: 15 amino acids. The germline CDR1 and CDR2 sequences are ENHRY and SYGVKD. The CDR3 DNA reads as TGTGCCATCAGTGCCTCGGGACAGCGTGGCGGGGAGCTGTTTTTT. It codes for CAISASGQRGGELFF.